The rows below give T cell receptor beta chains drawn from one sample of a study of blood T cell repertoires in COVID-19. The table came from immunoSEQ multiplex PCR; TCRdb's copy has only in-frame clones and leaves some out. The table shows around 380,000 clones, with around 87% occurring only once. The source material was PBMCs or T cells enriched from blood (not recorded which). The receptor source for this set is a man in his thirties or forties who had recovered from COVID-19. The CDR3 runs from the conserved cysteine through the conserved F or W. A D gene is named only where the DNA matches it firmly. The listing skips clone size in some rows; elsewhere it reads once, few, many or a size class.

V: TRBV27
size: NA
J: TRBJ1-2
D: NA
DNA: TGTGCCAGCAGTCAAGACTTAACAAGCTCCCCGCCCGGCTACACCTTC
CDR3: CASSQDLTSSPPGYTF

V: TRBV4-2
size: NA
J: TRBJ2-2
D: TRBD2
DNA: TGTGCCAGCAGCCAAGAAGCACTAGCGTCCGGGGAGCTGTTTTTT
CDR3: CASSQEALASGELFF

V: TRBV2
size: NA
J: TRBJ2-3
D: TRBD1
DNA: TGTGCCAGCAGTGAAGAGACAGGGTGGAGCACAGATACGCAGTATTTT
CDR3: CASSEETGWSTDTQYF

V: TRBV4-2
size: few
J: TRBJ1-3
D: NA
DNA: TGTGCCAGCAGCCAAGATTCCTCGGTTGACACCATATATTTT
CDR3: CASSQDSSVDTIYF

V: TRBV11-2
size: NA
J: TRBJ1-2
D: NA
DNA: TGTGCCAGCAGCTCAATCCGGGACACCAACTATGGCTACACCTTC
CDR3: CASSSIRDTNYGYTF

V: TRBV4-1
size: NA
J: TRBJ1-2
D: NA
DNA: TGCGCCAGCAGCCAAGATCCCGCTGGGAGGGAGCGTGGCTACACCTTC
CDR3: CASSQDPAGRERGYTF

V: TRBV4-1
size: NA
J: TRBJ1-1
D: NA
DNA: TGCGCCAGCAGTCTAAACCGGGGAGACACTGAAGCTTTCTTT
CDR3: CASSLNRGDTEAFF

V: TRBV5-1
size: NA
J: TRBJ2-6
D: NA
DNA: TGCGCCAGCAGCTTGGGGGGGACAAGCTCTGGGGCCAACGTCCTGACTTTC
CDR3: CASSLGGTSSGANVLTF

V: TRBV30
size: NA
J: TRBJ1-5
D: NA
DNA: TGTGCCTGGAGCCGAGGAGATTATAGCAATCAGCCCCAGCATTTT
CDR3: CAWSRGDYSNQPQHF

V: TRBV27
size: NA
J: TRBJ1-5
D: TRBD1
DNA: TGTGCCAGCAAAGCCGGGACAGGGGGCAATCAGCCCCAGCATTTT
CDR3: CASKAGTGGNQPQHF

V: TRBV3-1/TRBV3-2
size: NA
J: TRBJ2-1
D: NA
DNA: TGTGCCAGCAGCCAAGGTACGGGGTCCTACAATGAGCAGTTCTTC
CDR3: CASSQGTGSYNEQFF

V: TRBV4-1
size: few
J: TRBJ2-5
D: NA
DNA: TGCGCCAGCAGCCAATCAGGGGGGAGGGAGACCCAGTACTTC
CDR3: CASSQSGGRETQYF

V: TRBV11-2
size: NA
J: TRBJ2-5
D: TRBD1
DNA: TGTGCCAGCAGCTTAGCAGGGGGAAAGACCCAGTACTTC
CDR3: CASSLAGGKTQYF

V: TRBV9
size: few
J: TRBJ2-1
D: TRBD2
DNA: TGTGCCAGCAGCGTCCGGGGACTAGCAGGTAATGAGCAGTTCTTC
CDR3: CASSVRGLAGNEQFF

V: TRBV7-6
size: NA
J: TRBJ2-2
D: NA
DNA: TGTGCCATCAGTTGGAGGGGGCCAGGGGAGCTGTTTTTT
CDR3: CAISWRGPGELFF

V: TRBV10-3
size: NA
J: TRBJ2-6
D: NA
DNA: TGTGCCATCAGTGAGTCGAGATCCGGGGCTGGGGCCAACGTCCTGACTTTC
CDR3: CAISESRSGAGANVLTF

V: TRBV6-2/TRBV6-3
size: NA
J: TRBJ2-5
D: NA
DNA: TGTGCCAGCAGTTACTCGACCCATCAGGCAGAGACCCAGTACTTC
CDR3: CASSYSTHQAETQYF

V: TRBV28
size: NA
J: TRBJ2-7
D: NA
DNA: TGTGCCAGCAGTTTATTTCCCGGTCTGAACTACGAGCAGTACTTC
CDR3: CASSLFPGLNYEQYF

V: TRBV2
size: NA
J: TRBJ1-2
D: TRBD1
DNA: TGTGCCAGCAGGAAGGGTCAGGGGGGTTATGGCTACACCTTC
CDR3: CASRKGQGGYGYTF

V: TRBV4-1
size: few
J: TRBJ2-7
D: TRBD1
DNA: TGCGCCAGCAGCCATAAGGGACAGGGAGATGTCGAGCAGTACTTC
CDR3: CASSHKGQGDVEQYF

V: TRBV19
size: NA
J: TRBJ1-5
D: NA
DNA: TGTGCCAGTAGTATTGGGGGCAGTTTAGGCAATCAGCCCCAGCATTTT
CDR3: CASSIGGSLGNQPQHF

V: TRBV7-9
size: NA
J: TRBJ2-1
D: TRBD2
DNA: TGTGCCAGCAGCCAACTAGCGGGGGGGAGGAATGAGCAGTTCTTC
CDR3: CASSQLAGGRNEQFF

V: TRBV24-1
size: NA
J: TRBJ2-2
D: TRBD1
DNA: TGTGCCACCAGTGATGCCGGGACAGTTCAAGGTCATCGCACCGGGGAGCTGTTTTTT
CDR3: CATSDAGTVQGHRTGELFF

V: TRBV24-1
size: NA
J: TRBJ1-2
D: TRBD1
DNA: TGTGCCACTCAAGACAGGGCGGGTGGCTACACCTTC
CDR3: CATQDRAGGYTF

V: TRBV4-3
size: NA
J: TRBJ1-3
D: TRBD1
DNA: TGCGCCAGCAGCCCCACAGAGACAGGGAGCTCTGGAAACACCATATATTTT
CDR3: CASSPTETGSSGNTIYF

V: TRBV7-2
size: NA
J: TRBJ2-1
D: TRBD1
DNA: TGTGCCAGCAGCCCCAACAGGGGACCCTACAATGAGCAGTTCTTC
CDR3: CASSPNRGPYNEQFF

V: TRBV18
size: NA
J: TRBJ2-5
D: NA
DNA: TGTGCCAGCTCAGTTTCCGGCAGAGGGAAACAAGAGACCCAGTACTTC
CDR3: CASSVSGRGKQETQYF

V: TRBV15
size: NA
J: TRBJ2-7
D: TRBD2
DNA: TGTGCCACCAGCCCCGGACTAGCGGGGACCTACGAGCAGTACTTC
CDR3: CATSPGLAGTYEQYF

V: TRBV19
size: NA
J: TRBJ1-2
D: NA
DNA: TGTGCCAGTACCAGATCTAACTATGGCTACACCTTC
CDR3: CASTRSNYGYTF

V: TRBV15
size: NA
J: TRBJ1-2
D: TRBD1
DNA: TGTGCCACCAGCGGTGGGACAGATTCGCCCTATGGCTACACCTTC
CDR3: CATSGGTDSPYGYTF

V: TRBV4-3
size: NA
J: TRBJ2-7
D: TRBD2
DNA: TGCGCCAGCAGCGCACTAGCGGGGGGTTCCTACGAGCAGTACTTC
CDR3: CASSALAGGSYEQYF

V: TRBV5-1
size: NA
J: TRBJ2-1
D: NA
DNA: TGCGCCAGCAGCTTAATCTCGAGCTCCTACAATGAGCAGTTCTTC
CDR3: CASSLISSSYNEQFF

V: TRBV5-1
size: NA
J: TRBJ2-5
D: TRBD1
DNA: TGCGCCAGCAGCTTGGTTGCAGGGGGCACGGAGACCCAGTACTTC
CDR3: CASSLVAGGTETQYF

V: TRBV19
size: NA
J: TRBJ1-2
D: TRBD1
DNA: TGTGCCAGTAGCCGGGACAGTAACTATGGCTACACCTTC
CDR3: CASSRDSNYGYTF

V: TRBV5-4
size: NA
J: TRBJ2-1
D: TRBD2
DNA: TGTGCCAGCAGCGGAGGACTAGCGGGTATAACTAATGAGCAGTTCTTC
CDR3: CASSGGLAGITNEQFF

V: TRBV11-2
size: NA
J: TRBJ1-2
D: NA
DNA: TGTGCCAGCAGCTTTGGGGGGGTCTATGGTGGCTACACCTTC
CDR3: CASSFGGVYGGYTF

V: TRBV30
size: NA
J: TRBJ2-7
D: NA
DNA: TGTGCCTGGAGTTCAGGACAGATAGAATCGAGCTCCTACGAGCAGTACTTC
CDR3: CAWSSGQIESSSYEQYF

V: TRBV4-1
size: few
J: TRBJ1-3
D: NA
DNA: TGCGCCAGCAGCCAAGCCAGGATCTCTGGAAACACCATATATTTT
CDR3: CASSQARISGNTIYF

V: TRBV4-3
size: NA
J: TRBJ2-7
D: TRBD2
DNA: TGCGCCAGCAGCCAAGAGGGGCCTAGCGGGGGGGGCCTGCCCGAGCAGTACTTC
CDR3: CASSQEGPSGGGLPEQYF

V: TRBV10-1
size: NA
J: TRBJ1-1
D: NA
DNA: TGCGCCAGCAGTGAGTACGAGGAGGACACTGAAGCTTTCTTT
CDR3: CASSEYEEDTEAFF